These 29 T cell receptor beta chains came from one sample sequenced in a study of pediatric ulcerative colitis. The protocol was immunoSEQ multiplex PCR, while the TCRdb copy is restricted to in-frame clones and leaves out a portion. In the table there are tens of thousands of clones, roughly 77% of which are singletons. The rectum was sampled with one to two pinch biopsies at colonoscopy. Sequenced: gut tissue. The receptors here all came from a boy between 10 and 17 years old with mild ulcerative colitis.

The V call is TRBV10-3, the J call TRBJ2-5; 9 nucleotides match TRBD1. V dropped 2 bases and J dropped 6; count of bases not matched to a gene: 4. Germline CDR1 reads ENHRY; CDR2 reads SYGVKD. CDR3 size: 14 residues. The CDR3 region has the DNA TGTGCCATCAGTGAGCCAGGACAGGGGCAGACCCAGTACTTC. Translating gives CAISEPGQGQTQYF.

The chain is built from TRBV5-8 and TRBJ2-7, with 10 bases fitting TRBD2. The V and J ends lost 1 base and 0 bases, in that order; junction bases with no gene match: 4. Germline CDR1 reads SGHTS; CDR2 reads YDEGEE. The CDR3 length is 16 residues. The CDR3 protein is CASSLPGLAISYEQYF. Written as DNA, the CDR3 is TGTGCCAGCAGCTTGCCGGGACTAGCGATCTCCTACGAGCAGTACTTC.

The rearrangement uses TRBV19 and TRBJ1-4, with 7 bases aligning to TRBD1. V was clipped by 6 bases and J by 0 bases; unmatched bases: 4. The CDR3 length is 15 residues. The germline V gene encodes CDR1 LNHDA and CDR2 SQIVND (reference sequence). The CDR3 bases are TGTGCCAGTAGCCTAGACAGGGCAACTAATGAAAAACTGTTTTTT. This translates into CASSLDRATNEKLFF.

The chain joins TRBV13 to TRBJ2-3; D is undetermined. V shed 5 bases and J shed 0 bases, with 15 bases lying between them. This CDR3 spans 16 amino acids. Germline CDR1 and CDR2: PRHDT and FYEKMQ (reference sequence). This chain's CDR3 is CASSLQTDASTDTQYF. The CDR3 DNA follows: TGTGCCAGCAGCCTTCAGACGGATGCTAGCACAGATACGCAGTATTTT.

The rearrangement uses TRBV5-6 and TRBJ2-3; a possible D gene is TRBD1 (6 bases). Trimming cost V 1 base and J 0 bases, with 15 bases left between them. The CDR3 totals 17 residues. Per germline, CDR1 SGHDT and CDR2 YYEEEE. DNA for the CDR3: TGTGCCAGCAGCTTGTTGAAGTGGGGGCGTAGCACAGATACGCAGTATTTT. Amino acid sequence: CASSLLKWGRSTDTQYF.

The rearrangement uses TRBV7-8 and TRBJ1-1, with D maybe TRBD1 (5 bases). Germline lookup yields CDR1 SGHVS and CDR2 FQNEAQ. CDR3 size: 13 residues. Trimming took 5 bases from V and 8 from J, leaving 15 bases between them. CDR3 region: CASSRRGGTEAFF. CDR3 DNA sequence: TGTGCCAGCAGCCGCCGGGGAGGGACCGAAGCTTTCTTT.

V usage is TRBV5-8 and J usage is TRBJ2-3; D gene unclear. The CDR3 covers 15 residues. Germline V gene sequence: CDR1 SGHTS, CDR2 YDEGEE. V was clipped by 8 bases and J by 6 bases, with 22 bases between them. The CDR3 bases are TGTGCCAGTTTCCTATACGCAGGCGACCAGGATACGCAGTATTTT. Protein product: CASFLYAGDQDTQYF.

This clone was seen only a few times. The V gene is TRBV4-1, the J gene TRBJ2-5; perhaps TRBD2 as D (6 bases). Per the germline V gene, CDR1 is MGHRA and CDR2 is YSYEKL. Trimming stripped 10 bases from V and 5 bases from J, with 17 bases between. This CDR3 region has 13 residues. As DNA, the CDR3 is TGCGCCACCCGGGGACTCCCCGGCGAGACCCAGTACTTC. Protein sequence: CATRGLPGETQYF.

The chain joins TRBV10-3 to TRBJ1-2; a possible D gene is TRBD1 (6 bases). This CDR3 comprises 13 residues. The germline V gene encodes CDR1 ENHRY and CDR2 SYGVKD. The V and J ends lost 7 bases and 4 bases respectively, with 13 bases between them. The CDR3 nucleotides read TGTGCCATCACCCGGGTAGGGGGCTATGGCTACACCTTC. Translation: CAITRVGGYGYTF.

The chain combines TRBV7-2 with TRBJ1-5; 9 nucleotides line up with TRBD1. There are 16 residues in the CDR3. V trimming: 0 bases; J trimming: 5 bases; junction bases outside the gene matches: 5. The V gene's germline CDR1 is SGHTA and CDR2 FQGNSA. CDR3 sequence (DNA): TGTGCCAGCAGCTTAGCTGGGACAGGGTACGATCAGCCCCAGCATTTT. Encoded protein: CASSLAGTGYDQPQHF.

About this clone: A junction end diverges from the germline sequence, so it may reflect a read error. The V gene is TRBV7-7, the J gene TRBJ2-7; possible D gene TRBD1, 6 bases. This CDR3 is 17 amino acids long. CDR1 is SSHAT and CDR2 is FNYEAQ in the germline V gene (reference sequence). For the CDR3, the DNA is TGTGCTAGCAGCTTAGGCACCGACAGGCTCACTTCCTACGAGCAGTACTTC. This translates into CASSLGTDRLTSYEQYF. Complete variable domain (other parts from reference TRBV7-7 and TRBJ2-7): GAGVSQSPRYKVTKRGQDVTLRCDPISSHATLYWYQQALGQGPEFLTYFNYEAQPDKSGLPSDRFSAERPEGSISTLTIQRTEQRDSAMYRCASSLGTDRLTSYEQYFGPGTRLTVT.

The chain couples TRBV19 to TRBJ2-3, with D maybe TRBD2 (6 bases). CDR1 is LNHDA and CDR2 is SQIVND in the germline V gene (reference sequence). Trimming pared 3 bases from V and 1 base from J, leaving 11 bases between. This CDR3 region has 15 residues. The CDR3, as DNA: TGTGCCAGTAGTATGGAGGGGTGGGGCACAGATACGCAGTATTTT. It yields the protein CASSMEGWGTDTQYF.

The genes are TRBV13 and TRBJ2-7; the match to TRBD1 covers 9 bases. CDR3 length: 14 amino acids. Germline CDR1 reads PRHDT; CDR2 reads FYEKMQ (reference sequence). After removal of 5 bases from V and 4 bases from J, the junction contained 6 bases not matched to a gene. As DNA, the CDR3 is TGTGCCAGCAGCCACCCGGGACAGGGTTACGAGCAGTACTTC. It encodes CASSHPGQGYEQYF.

The CDR3 DNA follows: TGTGCCAGCAGCTTAGATGGGGGTTTAGGTGAAAAACTGTTTTTT. Its translation: CASSLDGGLGEKLFF. The chain couples TRBV7-8 to TRBJ1-4; weak D call: TRBD1 (5 bases). V gave up 1 base and J gave up 7 bases, with 13 bases separating them. Looked up from germline, CDR1 is SGHVS and CDR2 is FQNEAQ. This CDR3 has 15 amino acids.

CDR3 DNA: TGTGCCAGCAGCACCCAAGCGGGGGTGGGGCAAGAGACCCAGTACTTC. Amino acids: CASSTQAGVGQETQYF. The J gene is TRBJ2-5, the V gene TRBV7-2; 8 bases align to TRBD2. V lost 5 bases to trimming and J lost 2 bases; unmatched junction nucleotides: 10. The V gene's germline CDR1 is SGHTA and CDR2 FQGNSA. CDR3 length: 16 residues.

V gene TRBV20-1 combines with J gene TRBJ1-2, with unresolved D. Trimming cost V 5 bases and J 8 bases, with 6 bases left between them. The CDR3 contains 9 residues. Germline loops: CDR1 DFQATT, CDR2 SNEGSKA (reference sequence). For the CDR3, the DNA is TGCAGTGCTCGTGGGGGCTACACCTTC. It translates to CSARGGYTF.

The CDR3 spells CASSVGTVPKKLSYNSPLHF. DNA for the CDR3: TGTGCCAGCAGTGTGGGGACAGTACCCAAGAAACTCTCCTATAATTCACCCCTCCACTTT. The rearrangement joins TRBV2 to TRBJ1-6; 7 bases are a match to TRBD1. The germline gives CDR1 SNHLY, CDR2 FYNNEI. This CDR3 is built from 20 residues. V was pared by 4 bases and J by 0 bases, with 15 bases of the junction left unmatched.

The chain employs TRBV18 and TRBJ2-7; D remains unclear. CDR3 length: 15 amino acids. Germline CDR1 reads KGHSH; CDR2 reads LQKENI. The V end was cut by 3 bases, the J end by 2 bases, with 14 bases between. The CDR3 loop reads CASSPQQAEAYEQYF. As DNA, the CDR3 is TGTGCCAGCTCACCCCAGCAGGCTGAAGCCTACGAGCAGTACTTC.

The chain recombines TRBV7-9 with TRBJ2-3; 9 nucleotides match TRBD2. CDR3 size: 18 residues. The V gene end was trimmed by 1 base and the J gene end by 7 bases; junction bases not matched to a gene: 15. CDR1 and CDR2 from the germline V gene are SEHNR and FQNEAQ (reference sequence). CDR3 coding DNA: TGTGCCAGCAGCTTAGGTCGGCTAGCGGGGAGCCTACCAAATACGCAGTATTTT. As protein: CASSLGRLAGSLPNTQYF.

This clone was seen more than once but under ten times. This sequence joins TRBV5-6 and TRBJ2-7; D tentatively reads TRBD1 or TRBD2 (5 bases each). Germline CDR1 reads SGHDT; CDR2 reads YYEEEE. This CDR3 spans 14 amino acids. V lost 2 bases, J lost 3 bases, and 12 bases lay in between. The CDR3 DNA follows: TGTGCCAGCAGCTTTGGGGGATCGATCTACGAGCAGTACTTC. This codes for CASSFGGSIYEQYF.

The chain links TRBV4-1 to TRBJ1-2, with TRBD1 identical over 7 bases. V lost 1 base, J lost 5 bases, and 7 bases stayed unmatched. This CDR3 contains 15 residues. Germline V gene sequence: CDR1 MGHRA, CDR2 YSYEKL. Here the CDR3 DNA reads TGCGCCAGCAGCCAAGCACTTCAGGGGGTGTATGGCTACACCTTC. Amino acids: CASSQALQGVYGYTF.

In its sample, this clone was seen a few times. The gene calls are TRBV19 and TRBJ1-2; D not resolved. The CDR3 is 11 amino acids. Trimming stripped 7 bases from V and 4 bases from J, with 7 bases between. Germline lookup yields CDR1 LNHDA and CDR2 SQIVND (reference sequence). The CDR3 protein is CASNRGYGYTF. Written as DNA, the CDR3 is TGTGCCAGTAATCGAGGCTATGGCTACACCTTC.

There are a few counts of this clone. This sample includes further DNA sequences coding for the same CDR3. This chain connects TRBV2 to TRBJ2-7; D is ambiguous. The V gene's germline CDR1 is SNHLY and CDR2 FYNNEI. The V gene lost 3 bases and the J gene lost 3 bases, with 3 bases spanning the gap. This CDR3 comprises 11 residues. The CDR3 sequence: CASSEYYEQYF. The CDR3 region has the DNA TGTGCCAGCAGTGAGTACTACGAGCAGTACTTC. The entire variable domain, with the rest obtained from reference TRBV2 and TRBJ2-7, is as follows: EPEVTQTPSHQVTQMGQEVILRCVPISNHLYFYWYRQILGQKVEFLVSFYNNEISEKSEIFDDQFSVERPDGSNFTLKIRSTKLEDSAMYFCASSEYYEQYFGPGTRLTVT.

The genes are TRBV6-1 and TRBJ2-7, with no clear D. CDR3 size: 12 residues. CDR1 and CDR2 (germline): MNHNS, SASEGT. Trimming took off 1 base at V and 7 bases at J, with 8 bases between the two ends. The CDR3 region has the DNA TGTGCCAGCAGTGAAGTGGGTCTAGAGCAGTACTTC. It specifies CASSEVGLEQYF.

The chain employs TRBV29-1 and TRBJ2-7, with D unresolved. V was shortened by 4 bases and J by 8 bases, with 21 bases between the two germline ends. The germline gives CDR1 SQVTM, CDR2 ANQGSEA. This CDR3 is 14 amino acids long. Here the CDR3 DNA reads TGCAGCGTTGTGGACGTTTTTAGGTTGAATCAGCAGTACTTC. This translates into CSVVDVFRLNQQYF.

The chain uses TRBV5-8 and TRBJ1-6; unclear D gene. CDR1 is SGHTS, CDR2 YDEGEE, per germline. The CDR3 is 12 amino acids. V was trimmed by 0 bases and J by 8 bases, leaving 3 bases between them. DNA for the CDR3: TGTGCCAGCAGCTTGGTAGATTCACCCCTCCACTTT. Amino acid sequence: CASSLVDSPLHF.

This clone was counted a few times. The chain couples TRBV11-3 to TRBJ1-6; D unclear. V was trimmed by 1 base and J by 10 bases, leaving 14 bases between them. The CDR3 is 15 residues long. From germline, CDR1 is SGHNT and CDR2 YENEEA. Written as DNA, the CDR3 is TGTGCCAGCAGCTTAGTAGGGAGCCAGTTGTCACCCCTCCACTTT. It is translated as CASSLVGSQLSPLHF.

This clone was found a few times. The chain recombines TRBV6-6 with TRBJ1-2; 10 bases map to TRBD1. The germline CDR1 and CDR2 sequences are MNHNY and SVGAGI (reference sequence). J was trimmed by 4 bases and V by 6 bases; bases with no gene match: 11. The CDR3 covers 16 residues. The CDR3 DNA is TGTGCCAGCAGGACTCCGGGACAGGGGTCCCGCTATGGCTACACCTTC. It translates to CASRTPGQGSRYGYTF.

The CDR3 nucleotides are TGTGCCAGCAGTTTAGGGACAGGGGGCGCGTCCGGGGAGCTGTTTTTT. As protein: CASSLGTGGASGELFF. V and J are TRBV28 and TRBJ2-2; 12 positions match TRBD1. This CDR3 is built from 16 residues. Germline CDR1 MDHEN, CDR2 SYDVKM. The junction had 4 bases not matched to a gene; V was cut back by 2 bases and J by 6 bases.